One and the same sample provided the 10 T cell receptor beta chains below, sequenced in a study of regulatory T cells in long-lasting Graves disease (dated by TCRdb to the early 2020s). The method was multiplex PCR. These reads were obtained on an Illumina HiSeq 4000. To build TCR beta libraries, CDR3 regions were amplified by Arm-PCR using iRepertoire HTBI primers. TCRdb reran the public reads through fastp at Q25 and MiXCR, keeping productive beta chains. Rows merge per CDR3 protein into single entries with the most common DNA and genes. The sample table lists a few hundred thousand distinct CDR3 sequences, about a quarter of them with a count of one. Approximately 28% of the sample rests with the top ten. The time point label, as the study defines it: persistent/refractory GD, antithyroid drugs over 5 years with positive TRAb. RNA was extracted from PBMCs in TRIzol for both TCR sequencing and RNA sequencing.

The source was peripheral blood mononuclear cells (PBMCs), collected when the disease was refractory, from a patient treated with antithyroid drugs. The receptors derive from a female donor with Graves disease.

The sample holds a few counts of this clonotype. The gene calls are TRBV7-2 and TRBJ1-5; D might be TRBD1 (6 bases). Trimming left V 6 bases short and J 4 bases short, with 19 bases between. The CDR3 has 16 amino acids. CDR1 and CDR2 (germline): SGHTA, FQGNSA. CDR3 nucleotide sequence: TGTGCCAGCAGTACAGGGCCCTTCTCTTATAATCAGCCCCAGCATTTT. Translating gives CASSTGPFSYNQPQHF.

This clonotype was counted ten times or more. The chain has TRBV19 and TRBJ1-1; perhaps TRBD1 as D (5 bases). V lost 9 bases, J lost 1 base, and 15 bases lay in between. The CDR3 sequence is 14 residues long. CDR1 and CDR2 from the germline V gene are LNHDA and SQIVND (reference sequence). This CDR3 is CASGAVWANTEAFF. The CDR3 DNA reads as TGTGCCAGCGGGGCGGTTTGGGCGAACACTGAAGCTTTCTTT.

The chain combines TRBV19 with TRBJ1-2; possibly TRBD1 for D (6 bases). Per germline, CDR1 LNHDA and CDR2 SQIVND (reference sequence). V lost 4 bases and J 6 bases, leaving 18 bases between the germline ends. This CDR3 is built from 15 residues. The CDR3 region is CASSKGRGKGDGYTF. Written as DNA, the CDR3 is TGTGCCAGTAGTAAGGGGAGGGGGAAAGGAGATGGCTACACCTTC. Full variable domain (outside the CDR3, taken from reference TRBV19 and TRBJ1-2): DGGITQSPKYLFRKEGQNVTLSCEQNLNHDAMYWYRQDPGQGLRLIYYSQIVNDFQKGDIAEGYSVSREKKESFPLTVTSAQKNPTAFYLCASSKGRGKGDGYTFGSGTRLTVV.

V usage is TRBV30 and J usage is TRBJ2-5; D is unclear. The CDR3 covers 12 residues. The germline V gene has CDR1 GTSNPN and CDR2 SVGIG (reference sequence). V was shortened by 3 bases and J by 7 bases, with 12 bases between the two germline ends. CDR3 region: CAWRDSTGTQYF. Here the CDR3 DNA reads TGTGCCTGGAGAGACTCAACGGGGACCCAGTACTTC.

This clonotype was found many times. The chain has TRBV5-1 and TRBJ2-7; 10 bases are shared with TRBD1. The germline gives CDR1 SGHRS, CDR2 YFSETQ. V dropped 5 bases and J dropped 2; count of bases not matched to a gene: 4. There are 14 residues in the CDR3. CDR3 amino acids: CASSTGTGAYEQYF. CDR3 nucleotides: TGCGCCAGCAGTACCGGGACAGGGGCCTACGAGCAGTACTTC.

This sequence joins TRBV20-1 and TRBJ2-7; D gene ambiguous. The germline V gene has CDR1 DFQATT and CDR2 SNEGSKA (reference sequence). Trimming shortened V by 3 bases and J by 3 bases, and 12 bases separated the two germline ends. This CDR3 has 13 residues. The CDR3 loop reads CSARPNQIYEQYF. CDR3 bases: TGCAGTGCTAGGCCGAACCAGATCTACGAGCAGTACTTC.

This clonotype was counted only a few times. This chain connects TRBV20-1 to TRBJ2-7; 9 bases agree with TRBD2. V was clipped by 3 bases and J by 3 bases; unmatched bases: 6. There are 14 residues in the CDR3. From germline, CDR1 is DFQATT and CDR2 SNEGSKA (reference sequence). The CDR3: CSASSATSGYEQYF. The CDR3 nucleotides are TGCAGTGCTAGTAGTGCGACTAGCGGCTACGAGCAGTACTTC.

This clonotype was detected only a few times. V is TRBV9 and J is TRBJ2-6; unclear D gene. This CDR3 has 15 residues. Germline V lookup: CDR1 SGDLS, CDR2 YYNGEE. V dropped 1 base and J dropped 4 bases, with 9 bases sitting between them. DNA for the CDR3: TGTGCCAGCAGCGTAATCCCCGAGGGGGCCAACGTCCTGACTTTC. This translates into CASSVIPEGANVLTF.

This clonotype came up many times. J is TRBJ1-4 and V is TRBV28, with 9 bases that match TRBD1. The CDR3 extends over 16 amino acids. Germline CDR1 reads MDHEN; CDR2 reads SYDVKM. The V gene end was trimmed by 6 bases and the J gene end by 4 bases; junction bases not matched to a gene: 9. CDR3 residues: CASRQAGTGHNEKLFF. The CDR3 region has the DNA TGTGCCAGCAGGCAGGCGGGGACAGGGCATAATGAAAAACTGTTTTTT.

The chain couples TRBV12-3 or TRBV12-4 to TRBJ2-3; 13 bases are shared with TRBD2. The J segment lost 6 bases and the V segment lost 7 bases, leaving 10 bases of the junction unmatched. This CDR3 contains 16 residues. CDR3 DNA: TGTGCCAGCACCCTGGGACTAGCGGGATGGGGGGATACGCAGTATTTT. Protein product: CASTLGLAGWGDTQYF.